Listed here are 23 T cell receptor beta chains from one sample, sequenced in a study of blood T cell repertoires in COVID-19. TCRdb's copy holds only in-frame clones and misses some; the assay was immunoSEQ multiplex PCR. The sample contains around 150,000 clones, about three quarters of which appear only once. The sequenced material came from peripheral blood. These receptor sequences come from a woman aged 45 to 65 with active or convalescent COVID-19.

The chain's CDR3 is CASSSSRDRFSNYGYTF. The CDR3 nucleotides are TGTGCCAGCAGCTCGTCCCGGGACAGATTTTCTAACTATGGCTACACCTTC. The J gene is TRBJ1-2, the V gene TRBV7-8; 7 positions match TRBD1. The J segment lost 0 bases and the V segment lost 4 bases, leaving 11 bases of the junction unmatched. The length of the CDR3 is 17 residues. Germline CDR1 is SGHVS and CDR2 is FQNEAQ.

This clone came up a few times. The V and J genes are TRBV25-1 and TRBJ2-2; possibly TRBD1 for D (6 bases). Germline loops: CDR1 MGHDK, CDR2 SYGVNS. CDR3 length: 15 residues. Trimming removed 4 bases from V and 3 bases from J, with 12 bases in between. Written as DNA, the CDR3 is TGTGCCAGCAGTGTTCGGGCAGGGGACACCGGGGAGCTGTTTTTT. Its protein is CASSVRAGDTGELFF.

The rearrangement uses TRBV4-2 and TRBJ1-5, with 8 bases identical to TRBD1. V lost 5 bases to trimming and J lost 9 bases; unmatched junction nucleotides: 6. Germline assignment: CDR1 LGHNA and CDR2 YNFKEQ. The CDR3 runs 13 residues. The CDR3 protein is CASSWDRLGPQHF. The CDR3 DNA follows: TGTGCCAGCAGCTGGGACAGGCTTGGGCCCCAGCATTTT.

The V gene is TRBV19, the J gene TRBJ2-5; perhaps TRBD1 as D (5 bases). Per germline, CDR1 LNHDA and CDR2 SQIVND (reference sequence). The CDR3 covers 15 residues. V was pared by 4 bases and J by 5 bases, with 17 bases between. CDR3 residues: CASSTDSGSGETQYF. CDR3 DNA sequence: TGTGCCAGTAGTACCGACTCAGGGTCTGGTGAGACCCAGTACTTC.

The gene calls are TRBV3-1 (or the pseudogene TRBV3-2) and TRBJ2-1; the D is unclear. The CDR3 is 12 amino acids. Germline V gene sequence: CDR1 LGHDT, CDR2 YNNKEL (reference sequence). V was shortened by 3 bases and J by 6 bases, with 6 bases between the two germline ends. CDR3 amino acids: CASSHSGNEQFF. CDR3 nucleotides: TGTGCCAGCAGCCATTCCGGCAATGAGCAGTTCTTC.

The chain is built from TRBV5-1 and TRBJ1-2, with TRBD1 identical over 7 bases. Germline lookup yields CDR1 SGHRS and CDR2 YFSETQ. J lost 8 bases, V lost 5 bases, and 9 bases had no gene match. The CDR3 loop spans 13 amino acids. The DNA for the CDR3 is TGCGCCAGCAGTCCGAGGGGGCCGGAGGGCTACACCTTC. It encodes CASSPRGPEGYTF.

This clone has just one count. V gene TRBV19 combines with J gene TRBJ2-2; TRBD2 aligns across 11 bases. Trimming cost V 6 bases and J 5 bases; bases outside gene matches: 8. The CDR3 is made up of 16 amino acids. The V gene's germline CDR1 is LNHDA and CDR2 SQIVND (reference sequence). The CDR3 sequence: CASSQLAGVLTGELFF. CDR3 DNA sequence: TGTGCCAGTAGCCAACTAGCGGGAGTCTTGACCGGGGAGCTGTTTTTT.

This chain connects TRBV19 to TRBJ2-7; TRBD1 matches at 8 bases. The CDR3 contains 15 residues. Germline V lookup: CDR1 LNHDA, CDR2 SQIVND (reference sequence). The junction had 8 bases not matched to a gene; V was cut back by 5 bases and J by 2 bases. CDR3: CASSRRQGTTYEQYF. CDR3 coding DNA: TGTGCCAGTAGTCGTAGACAGGGGACAACCTACGAGCAGTACTTC.

V gene TRBV6-6 combines with J gene TRBJ1-1; no clear D gene. The CDR3 totals 11 residues. Trimming cost V 5 bases and J 3 bases, with 4 bases left between them. The germline CDR1 and CDR2 sequences are MNHNY and SVGAGI (reference sequence). This CDR3 is CASSVYTEAFF. In DNA, the CDR3 is TGTGCCAGCAGTGTATACACTGAAGCTTTCTTT.

The chain employs TRBV2 and TRBJ2-3; 11 nucleotides match TRBD2. The V gene end was trimmed by 6 bases and the J gene end by 0 bases; junction bases not matched to a gene: 5. This CDR3 is 16 amino acids long. Germline CDR1 is SNHLY and CDR2 is FYNNEI. The CDR3 region is CASSAGLAASTDTQYF. The CDR3 region has the DNA TGTGCCAGCAGCGCGGGACTAGCGGCTAGCACAGATACGCAGTATTTT.

V and J are TRBV13 and TRBJ1-6; 7 bases agree with TRBD1. Germline CDR1 PRHDT, CDR2 FYEKMQ (reference sequence). Trimming took 3 bases from V and 8 from J; bases not matched to a gene: 7. The CDR3 has 15 amino acids. The chain's CDR3 is CASSLGRGVDSPLHF. DNA of the CDR3: TGTGCCAGCAGCTTGGGCAGGGGGGTGGATTCACCCCTCCACTTT.

The CDR3 DNA follows: TGTGCCAGCAGCCTCGGGGTTTCGGCACTGGGGGATACGCAGTATTTT. This translates into CASSLGVSALGDTQYF. The rearrangement joins TRBV7-2 to TRBJ2-3; possibly TRBD2 for D (5 bases). V was pared by 5 bases and J by 6 bases, with 21 bases between. CDR1 and CDR2 (germline): SGHTA, FQGNSA. The length of the CDR3 is 16 residues.

The chain recombines TRBV6-2 or TRBV6-3 with TRBJ2-1; 7 bases line up with TRBD1. This CDR3 spans 12 amino acids. The junction had 3 bases not matched to a gene; V was cut back by 5 bases and J by 8 bases. Germline loops: CDR1 MNHEY, CDR2 SVGEGT. The CDR3 region has the DNA TGTGCCAGCAGTATAACAGGGGATGAGCAGTTCTTC. Translated: CASSITGDEQFF.

The rearrangement links TRBV10-1 to TRBJ2-3; D is uncertain. V gave up 2 bases and J gave up 1 base, with 10 bases separating them. Germline V gene data show CDR1 as WNHNN and CDR2 as SYGVQD (reference sequence). The CDR3 is made up of 15 amino acids. CDR3 DNA: TGCGCCAGCAGTGAGCGACATTATGGCACAGATACGCAGTATTTT. Translation gives CASSERHYGTDTQYF.

This clone was recorded a few times. The chain recombines TRBV25-1 with TRBJ1-4, with TRBD1 matching 8 bases. The CDR3 is 14 amino acids. The ends lost 6 bases at V and 4 bases at J; junction bases unmatched: 4. The germline V gene has CDR1 MGHDK and CDR2 SYGVNS. The CDR3 region is CASRKTGDNEKLFF. The CDR3 nucleotides are TGTGCCAGCAGAAAGACAGGGGATAATGAAAAACTGTTTTTT.

This clone was seen a single time. The rearrangement joins TRBV7-9 to TRBJ1-3; D remains ambiguous. CDR3 length equals 14 residues. Germline CDR1 reads SEHNR; CDR2 reads FQNEAQ (reference sequence). The V end lost 5 bases, the J end lost 10 bases, and 18 bases lay between the germline ends. The CDR3 loop reads CASSPGTAVGTIYF. The CDR3 DNA is TGTGCCAGCAGCCCTGGAACCGCGGTCGGGACCATATATTTT.

This clone came up once. The chain combines TRBV7-2 with TRBJ2-7, with 10 bases matching TRBD2. The V segment lost 5 bases and the J segment 4 bases; nucleotides outside the gene matches: 8. Germline V gene data show CDR1 as SGHTA and CDR2 as FQGNSA. This CDR3 is built from 15 residues. This CDR3 is CASSPKAGGDYEQYF. CDR3 in DNA: TGTGCCAGCAGCCCAAAAGCGGGAGGGGATTACGAGCAGTACTTC.

Concerning this clone: The CDR3 carries no conserved terminal phenylalanine or tryptophan, so it likely arises from a read error. Because the CDR3's place on the DNA is in doubt, the DNA is left out and the CDR3 is given as listed by TCRdb. The rearrangement uses TRBV6-1 and TRBJ1-1. The CDR3 length equals 10 residues, ends included. From germline, CDR1 is MNHNS and CDR2 SASEGT. The CDR3 sequence: CASSEVLPTV.

This chain uses TRBV10-3 with TRBJ1-5; tentative D call: TRBD1 (6 bases). The CDR3 is 13 amino acids. The V gene lost 3 bases and the J gene lost 5 bases, with 8 bases spanning the gap. Germline lookup yields CDR1 ENHRY and CDR2 SYGVKD. The CDR3 region has the DNA TGTGCCATCAGTGATAACAGGGATCAGCCCCAGCATTTT. Protein product: CAISDNRDQPQHF.

V is TRBV5-1 and J is TRBJ2-1; D unclear. V lost 2 bases, J lost 5 bases, and 5 bases lay in between. Germline lookup yields CDR1 SGHRS and CDR2 YFSETQ. The CDR3 sequence is 12 residues long. The CDR3 protein is CASSLNNNEQFF. Written as DNA, the CDR3 is TGCGCCAGCAGCTTAAATAACAATGAGCAGTTCTTC.

This chain links TRBV4-3 with TRBJ1-2, with 10 bases lining up with TRBD1. The germline V gene has CDR1 LGHNA and CDR2 YSLEER. The junction had 2 bases not matched to a gene; V was cut back by 3 bases and J by 1 base. The CDR3 totals 15 residues. The DNA of the CDR3 is TGCGCCAGCAGCCAGGGACAGGGGATTAACTATGGCTACACCTTC. This encodes CASSQGQGINYGYTF.

This clone occurred once. This sequence joins TRBV14 and TRBJ2-7, with D possibly TRBD2 on 5 matching bases. The CDR3 sequence is 16 residues long. Per germline, CDR1 SGHDN and CDR2 FVKESK. V gave up 6 bases and J gave up 1 base, with 19 bases separating them. In DNA form, the CDR3 reads TGTGCCAGCAGTCCAAATACCGGGAAAGTATCCTACGAGCAGTACTTC. Its translation is CASSPNTGKVSYEQYF.

This clone was counted a single time. V is TRBV29-1 and J is TRBJ1-2, with 8 bases lining up with TRBD1. CDR3 size: 13 residues. CDR1 and CDR2 (germline): SQVTM, ANQGSEA. V gave up 7 bases and J gave up 4 bases; unmatched junction bases: 8. The CDR3 bases are TGCAGCGCGAGGGCAGGGGGCGCCTATGGCTACACCTTC. This gives the protein CSARAGGAYGYTF.